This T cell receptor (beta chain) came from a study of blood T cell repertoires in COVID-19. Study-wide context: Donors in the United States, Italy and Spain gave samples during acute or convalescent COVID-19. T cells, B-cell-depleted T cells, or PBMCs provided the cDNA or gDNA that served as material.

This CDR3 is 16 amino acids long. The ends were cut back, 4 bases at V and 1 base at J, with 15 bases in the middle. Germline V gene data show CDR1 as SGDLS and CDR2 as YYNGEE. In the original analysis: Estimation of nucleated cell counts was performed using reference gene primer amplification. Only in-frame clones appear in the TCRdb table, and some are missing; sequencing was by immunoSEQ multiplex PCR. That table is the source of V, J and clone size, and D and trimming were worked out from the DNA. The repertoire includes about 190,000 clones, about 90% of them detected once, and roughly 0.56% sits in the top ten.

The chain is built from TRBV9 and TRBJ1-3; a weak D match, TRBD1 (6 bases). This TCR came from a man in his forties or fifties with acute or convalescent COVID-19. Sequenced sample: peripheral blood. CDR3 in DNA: TGTGCCAGCAGCCCAGGGGACGGCGGTTCTGGAAACACCATATATTTT. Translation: CASSPGDGGSGNTIYF.